Listed below are T cell receptor beta chains from one sample, sequenced in a study of CD8 T cells in Susac syndrome. TCRdb passed the immunoSEQ multiplex PCR reads through MiXCR, listing each CDR3 protein once. This table has over 350,000 distinct CDR3 sequences, more than 70% appearing once. What was sequenced was CD8+ T cells from PBMCs. Receptor source: a human donor with multiple sclerosis. The CDR3 runs from the conserved cysteine through the conserved F or W. The order of the fields is D gene, V gene, J gene, clone size, CDR3 protein, CDR3 DNA. A D gene is named only where the DNA matches it firmly. Clone size appears in some rows only: once, few, many, or a class for an expanded clone.

D: NA; V: TRBV12-3/TRBV12-4; J: TRBJ2-1; size: NA; CDR3: CASSLVGEQFF; DNA: TGTGCCAGCAGTTTAGTAGGTGAGCAGTTCTTC
D: NA; V: TRBV11-2; J: TRBJ1-2; size: few; CDR3: CASSLVESGNYGYTF; DNA: TGTGCCAGCAGCTTAGTAGAGTCGGGGAACTATGGCTACACCTTC
D: NA; V: TRBV4-2; J: TRBJ2-1; size: NA; CDR3: CASSQDPRSSYNEQFF; DNA: TGTGCCAGCAGCCAAGATCCTCGAAGCTCCTACAATGAGCAGTTCTTC
D: TRBD1; V: TRBV6-2/TRBV6-3; J: TRBJ1-6; size: NA; CDR3: CASSYLTGGVNSPLHF; DNA: TGTGCCAGCAGTTACTTGACAGGGGGCGTGAATTCACCCCTCCACTTT
D: TRBD2; V: TRBV10-1; J: TRBJ2-3; size: NA; CDR3: CASSRTLAAGTDTQYF; DNA: TGCGCCAGCTCCAGGACCCTAGCGGCAGGCACAGATACGCAGTATTTT
D: NA; V: TRBV27; J: TRBJ1-6; size: NA; CDR3: CASSLLGTRGPDSPLHF; DNA: TGTGCCAGCAGTTTACTGGGTACGCGGGGGCCGGATTCACCCCTCCACTTT
D: TRBD2; V: TRBV7-3; J: TRBJ2-1; size: NA; CDR3: CASSLGLAGGVEQFF; DNA: TGTGCCAGCAGCTTGGGACTAGCGGGAGGAGTTGAGCAGTTCTTC
D: NA; V: TRBV12-3/TRBV12-4; J: TRBJ1-5; size: NA; CDR3: CASSLGPPLAGRPQHF; DNA: TGTGCCAGCAGTTTAGGGCCCCCCCTGGCAGGGCGACCCCAGCATTTT
D: NA; V: TRBV6-1; J: TRBJ1-3; size: few; CDR3: CASRVDSSGNTIYF; DNA: TGTGCCAGCAGAGTTGACAGCTCTGGAAACACCATATATTTT
D: NA; V: TRBV29-1; J: TRBJ2-1; size: NA; CDR3: CSVEVRLDDNEQFF; DNA: TGCAGCGTTGAAGTGCGACTAGACGACAATGAGCAGTTCTTC
D: NA; V: TRBV12-3/TRBV12-4; J: TRBJ2-7; size: few; CDR3: CASSAQGRYEQYF; DNA: TGTGCCAGCAGTGCACAGGGTAGGTACGAGCAGTACTTC
D: TRBD1; V: TRBV5-1; J: TRBJ1-1; size: once; CDR3: CASSLGTGGAGMNTEAFF; DNA: TGCGCCAGCAGCTTGGGGACAGGGGGCGCAGGCATGAACACTGAAGCTTTCTTT